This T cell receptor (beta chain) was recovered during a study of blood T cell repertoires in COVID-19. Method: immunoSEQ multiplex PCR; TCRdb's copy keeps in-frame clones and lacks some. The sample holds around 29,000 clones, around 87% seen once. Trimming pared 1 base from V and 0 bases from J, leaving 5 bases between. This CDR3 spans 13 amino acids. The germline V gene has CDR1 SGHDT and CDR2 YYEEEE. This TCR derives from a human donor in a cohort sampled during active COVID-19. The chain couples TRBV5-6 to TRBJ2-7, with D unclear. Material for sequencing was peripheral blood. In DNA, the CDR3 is TGTGCCAGCAGCTTGCCCAGCTCCTACGAGCAGTACTTC. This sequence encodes CASSLPSSYEQYF.